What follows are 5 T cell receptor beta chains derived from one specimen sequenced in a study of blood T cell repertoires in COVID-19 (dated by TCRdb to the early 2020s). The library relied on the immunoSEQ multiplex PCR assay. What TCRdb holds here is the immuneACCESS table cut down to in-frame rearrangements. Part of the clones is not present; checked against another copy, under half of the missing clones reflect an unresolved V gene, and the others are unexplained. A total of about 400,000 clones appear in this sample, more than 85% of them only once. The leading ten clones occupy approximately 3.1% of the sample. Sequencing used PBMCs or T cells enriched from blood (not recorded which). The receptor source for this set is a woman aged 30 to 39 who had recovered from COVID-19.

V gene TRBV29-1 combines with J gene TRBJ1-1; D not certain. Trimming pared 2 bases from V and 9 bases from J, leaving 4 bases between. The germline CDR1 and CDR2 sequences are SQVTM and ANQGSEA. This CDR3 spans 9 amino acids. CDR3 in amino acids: CSVESQAFF. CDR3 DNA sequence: TGCAGCGTTGAATCTCAAGCTTTCTTT.

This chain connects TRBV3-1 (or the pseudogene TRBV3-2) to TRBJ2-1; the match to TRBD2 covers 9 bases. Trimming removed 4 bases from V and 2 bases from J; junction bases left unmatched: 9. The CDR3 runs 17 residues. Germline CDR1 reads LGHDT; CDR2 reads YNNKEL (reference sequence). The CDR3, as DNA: TGTGCCAGCAGCCCGGCTAGCGGGGCCCCGCCCTACAATGAGCAGTTCTTC. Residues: CASSPASGAPPYNEQFF.

CDR3 in DNA: TGTGCCAGCAGCCAAGTTAGGGGGGGGGCTTTCTTT. It specifies CASSQVRGGAFF. The chain uses TRBV4-2 and TRBJ1-1; the D gene is possibly TRBD1 (6 bases). This CDR3 has 12 amino acids. Trimming left V 1 base short and J 11 bases short, with 11 bases between. Germline lookup yields CDR1 LGHNA and CDR2 YNFKEQ.

CDR3 DNA: TGTGCCAGCAGACCGGGACAGGGATCCGAGCAGTACTTC. Translated: CASRPGQGSEQYF. The rearrangement uses TRBV12-3 or TRBV12-4 and TRBJ2-7, with 9 bases lining up with TRBD1. The CDR3 runs 13 residues. V lost 6 bases and J lost 6; bases outside the gene matches: 6.

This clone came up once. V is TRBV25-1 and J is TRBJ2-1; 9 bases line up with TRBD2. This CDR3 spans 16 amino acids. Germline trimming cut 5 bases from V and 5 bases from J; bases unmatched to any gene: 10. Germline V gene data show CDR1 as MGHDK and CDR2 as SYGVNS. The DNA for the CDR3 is TGTGCCAGCAGTTACACCGGGACTAGCCGTAACAATGAGCAGTTCTTC. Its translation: CASSYTGTSRNNEQFF.